The subject of this entry is one T cell receptor beta chain. Its antigen is unidentified. Measured with immunoSEQ multiplex PCR; TCRdb has only the in-frame clones, and not every one. Seen here are 95,000 to 150,000 clones, approximately 88% observed once, and the top ten hold about 6%. These data belong to a study of cytomegalovirus exposure and HLA in healthy donors. Study-wide results and limits: Among the CMV-associated chains, three were confirmed in vitro as specific for CMV antigens. Both high specificity and high sensitivity reportedly marked the classifier's diagnosis of cytomegalovirus status.

The sequenced material came from PBMCs. The sequence derives from a woman aged 18-29 years in good health and CMV-seropositive.

The CDR3 DNA follows: TGTGCCAGCAGCACATCGGTCAAGAGGGACACCGGGGAGCTGTTTTTT. As protein: CASSTSVKRDTGELFF. V gene TRBV9 combines with J gene TRBJ2-2; weak D call: TRBD2 (5 bases). The V end lost 4 bases, the J end lost 3 bases, and 16 bases lay between the germline ends. Germline CDR1 and CDR2: SGDLS and YYNGEE. The CDR3 has 16 amino acids.